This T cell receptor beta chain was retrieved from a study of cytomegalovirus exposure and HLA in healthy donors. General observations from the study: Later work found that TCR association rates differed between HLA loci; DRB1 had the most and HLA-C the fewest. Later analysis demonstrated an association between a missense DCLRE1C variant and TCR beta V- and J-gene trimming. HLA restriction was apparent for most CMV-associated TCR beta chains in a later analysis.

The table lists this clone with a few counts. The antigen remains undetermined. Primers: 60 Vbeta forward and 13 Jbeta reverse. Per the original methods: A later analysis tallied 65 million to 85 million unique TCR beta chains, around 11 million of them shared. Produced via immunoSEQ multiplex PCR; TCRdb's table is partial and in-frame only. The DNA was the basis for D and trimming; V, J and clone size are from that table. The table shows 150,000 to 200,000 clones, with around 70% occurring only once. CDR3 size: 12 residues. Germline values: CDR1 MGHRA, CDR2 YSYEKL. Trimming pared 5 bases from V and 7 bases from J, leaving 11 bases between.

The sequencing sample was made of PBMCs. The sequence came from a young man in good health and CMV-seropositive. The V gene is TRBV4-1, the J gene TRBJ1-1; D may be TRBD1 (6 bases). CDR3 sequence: CASSGRTDEAFF. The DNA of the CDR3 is TGCGCCAGCAGCGGCCGGACAGATGAAGCTTTCTTT.